This T cell receptor (beta chain) came from a study of T cells in Graves' hyperthyroidism and ophthalmopathy (dated by TCRdb to about 2019). Looking at the study overall: Peripheral blood samples were taken at the time of initial diagnosis, prior to any treatment. After blood sampling, hyperthyroidism patients were treated with methimazole at a starting dose of 30 mg daily, and ophthalmopathy patients were treated with high-dose intravenous methylprednisolone. For training and testing, the 100 or so patients in the discovery cohort were randomly divided in a 7:3 ratio. A discovery cohort of approximately 100 patients, about 40 with Graves' ophthalmopathy and approximately 55 with stable Graves' hyperthyroidism, was used to find distinguishing TCR V-J signatures. The paper reports TCR Vbeta CDR3 sequencing of more than 120 peripheral blood samples: some 41 ophthalmopathy, about 75 hyperthyroidism and some 17 progressor patients. In several Graves' hyperthyroidism patients, the study also compared T-cell repertoires from thyroid tissue with T-cell repertoires from blood. Prospective prediction of ophthalmopathy was tested in an independent validation cohort consisting of 18 to 20 hyperthyroidism patients and more than 15 patients who later progressed to ophthalmopathy. What the research found in general, with its limitations: Ophthalmopathy was separated from stable hyperthyroidism by a 13 V-J signature model, with just over 85% sensitivity and about 81% specificity obtained in cross-validation and 80%/75% obtained in testing. Sample size was not statistically predetermined, and investigators were not blinded to group allocation. In validation, the model predicted progression to ophthalmopathy with roughly 66% sensitivity and less than 75% specificity, a median of about 6 months before onset. Most expanded thyroid clonotypes (frequency above 0.001) were also detected in blood, suggesting blood repertoires may reflect thyroid immune responses.

Ophthalmopathy patients had moderately to severely active disease, with a Clinical Activity Score of 3 or more, a NOSPECS grade of 4 or more, and a disease duration of less than 3 months. The study excluded patients with uncontrolled infections, other autoimmune diseases, pregnancy or lactation. Diagnoses were established on the basis of clinical symptoms, serum thyroxine and TRAb, thyroid ultrasound, and orbital computed tomography. Ficoll-Paque density gradient centrifugation was used to isolate PBMCs from 8.5 to 10 ml of fresh peripheral blood. Total RNA was extracted using Trizol reagent, and RNA quality was assessed on an Agilent 2100 Bioanalyzer. The TCR beta CDR3 regions were amplified from the RNA transcripts. The first round of RT-PCR for the TCR CDR3 was performed with the HTBI primer set and the Qiagen OneStep RT-PCR kit. A second multiplex PCR round built the libraries, followed by size selection and purification. Sequencing of the libraries was done on an Illumina HiSeq2000 using paired-end 100 bp reads. The original methods were these. SOAPnuke was used to process the raw data, removing reads that contained adapters or uncalled bases, had a mean Phred below 15, or lacked an exact match to the constant primer or identifier. COPE v1.2.5 was used to merge the high-quality paired reads, and each unique nucleotide sequence was defined as a clonotype. MiTCR v1.1 was used to align the clonotypes against IMGT TRBV, TRBD and TRBJ reference segments. Analysis was restricted to V-J combinations with a frequency above 0.0001, which covered 98% to 99.2% of repertoires. The TCS score was defined as F50 (clonal expansion) divided by E x V (chaos), with BLOSUM62-based TCRdist calculated between CDR3 peptides within each V-J. Welch's t-statistics and random forest reduced roughly 540 V-J features to 10 to 15, which were used in a naive Bayes classifier (R e1071). The public sequencing data were trimmed at Q25 with fastp and processed into clonotypes with MiXCR by TCRdb, which kept only in-frame beta chains. Each entry merges the rows of one CDR3 protein and shows their most common DNA and genes. The V and J calls here are based on TCRdb, not the publication. For this sample there are about half a million distinct CDR3 sequences; around a fifth appear just once. 49% of the sample is in the top ten clones.

In regard to this clonotype: It has no known antigen specificity. There are no base qualities to consult, and no much larger clone falls within one base.

The CDR3 starts with the cysteine, ends with the phenylalanine, and has 16 residues. Here the CDR3 DNA is all that survives: 48 bases in frame from base 1. For CDR1 and CDR2, the germline V gene (reference sequence) lists LGHDT and YNNKEL. The V end loses 2 bases and the J end loses 4 bases, and a stretch of 15 bases separates them. The receptor was isolated from a woman in her 70s with Graves' ophthalmopathy. Material: blood. The sequence links TRBV3-1 to TRBJ2-1, with the D gene tentatively TRBD1 or TRBD2, based on 6 matching bases in each. The nucleotide sequence reads TGTGCCAGCAGCCAATTCGGGACTGGGACATACAATGAGCAGTTCTTC. This encodes CASSQFGTGTYNEQFF.